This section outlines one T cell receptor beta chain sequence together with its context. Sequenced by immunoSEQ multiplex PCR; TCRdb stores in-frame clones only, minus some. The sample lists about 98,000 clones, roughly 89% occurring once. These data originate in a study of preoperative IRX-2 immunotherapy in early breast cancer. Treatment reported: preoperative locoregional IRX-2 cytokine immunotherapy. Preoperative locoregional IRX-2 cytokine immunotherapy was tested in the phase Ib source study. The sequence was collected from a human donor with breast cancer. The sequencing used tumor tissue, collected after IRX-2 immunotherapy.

CDR3 in DNA: TGTGCCAGCAGTCGCGGTAATCCGACGGGGTCCTACGAGCAGTACTTC. Translation gives CASSRGNPTGSYEQYF. The chain carries TRBV6-8 and TRBJ2-7, with D possibly being TRBD2 (5 bases). This CDR3 is built from 16 residues. The V end lost 5 bases, the J end lost 1 base, and 18 bases lay between the germline ends. The germline V gene encodes CDR1 MNHGY and CDR2 SAAAGT.